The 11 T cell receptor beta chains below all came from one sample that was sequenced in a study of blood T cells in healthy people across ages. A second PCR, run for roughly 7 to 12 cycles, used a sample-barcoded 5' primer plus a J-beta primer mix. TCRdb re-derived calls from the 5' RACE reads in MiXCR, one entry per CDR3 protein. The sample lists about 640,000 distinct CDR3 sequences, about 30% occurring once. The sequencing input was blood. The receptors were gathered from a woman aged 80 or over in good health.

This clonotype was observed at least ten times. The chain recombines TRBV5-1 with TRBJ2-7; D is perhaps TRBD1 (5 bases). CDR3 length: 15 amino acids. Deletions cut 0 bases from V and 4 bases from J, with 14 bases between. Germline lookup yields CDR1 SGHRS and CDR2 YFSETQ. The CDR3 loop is CASSLGAGIQYEQYF. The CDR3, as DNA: TGCGCCAGCAGCTTGGGGGCAGGGATCCAATACGAGCAGTACTTC. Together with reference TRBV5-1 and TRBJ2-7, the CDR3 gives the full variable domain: KAGVTQTPRYLIKTRGQQVTLSCSPISGHRSVSWYQQTPGQGLQFLFEYFSETQRNKGNFPGRFSGRQFSNSRSEMNVSTLELGDSALYLCASSLGAGIQYEQYFGPGTRLTVT.

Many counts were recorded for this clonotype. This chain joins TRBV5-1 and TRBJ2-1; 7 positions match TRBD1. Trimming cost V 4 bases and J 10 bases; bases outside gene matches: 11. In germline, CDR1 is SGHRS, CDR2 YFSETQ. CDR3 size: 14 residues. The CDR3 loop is CASSLKTGEGEQFF. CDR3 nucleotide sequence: TGCGCCAGCAGCCTTAAAACAGGGGAAGGAGAGCAGTTCTTC.

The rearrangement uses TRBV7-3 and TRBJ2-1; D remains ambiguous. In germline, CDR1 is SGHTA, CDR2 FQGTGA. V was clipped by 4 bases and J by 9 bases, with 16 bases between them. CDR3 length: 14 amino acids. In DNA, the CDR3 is TGTGCCAGCAGCTCCGATCGGAGAATTGGTGAGCAGTTCTTC. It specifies CASSSDRRIGEQFF.

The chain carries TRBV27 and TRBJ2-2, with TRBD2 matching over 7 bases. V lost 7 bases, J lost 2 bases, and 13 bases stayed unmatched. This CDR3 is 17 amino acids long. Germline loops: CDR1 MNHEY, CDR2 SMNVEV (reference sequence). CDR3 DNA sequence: TGTGCCAGCACACATGGGGGGGGTAGAGGCAACACCGGGGAGCTGTTTTTT. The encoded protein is CASTHGGGRGNTGELFF.

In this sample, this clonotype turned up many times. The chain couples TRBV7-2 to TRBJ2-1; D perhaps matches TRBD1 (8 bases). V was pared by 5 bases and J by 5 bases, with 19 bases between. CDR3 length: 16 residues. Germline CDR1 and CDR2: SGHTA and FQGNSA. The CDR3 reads CASSPAGDRLHNEQFF. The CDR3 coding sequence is TGTGCCAGCAGCCCGGCGGGGGACAGGCTCCACAATGAGCAGTTCTTC.

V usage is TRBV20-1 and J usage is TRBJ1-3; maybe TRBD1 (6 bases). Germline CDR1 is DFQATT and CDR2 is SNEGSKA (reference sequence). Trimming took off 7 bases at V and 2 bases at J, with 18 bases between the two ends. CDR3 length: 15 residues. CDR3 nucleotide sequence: TGCAGTGATAGGAGGGGGTCGGGAGCTGGAAACACCATATATTTT. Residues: CSDRRGSGAGNTIYF.

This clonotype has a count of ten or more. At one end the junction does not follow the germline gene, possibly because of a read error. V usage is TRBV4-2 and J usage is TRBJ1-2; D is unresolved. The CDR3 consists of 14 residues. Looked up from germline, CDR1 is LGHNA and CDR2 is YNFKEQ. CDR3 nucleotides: TGCGCCAGCAGCCAAGACTTGGGGAACTATGGCTACACCTTC. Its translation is CASSQDLGNYGYTF.

In nucleotides, the CDR3 is TGTGCCAGCAGCCCCAGCGGAAAAGCTTTCTTT. Its translation is CASSPSGKAFF. The V and J genes are TRBV11-2 and TRBJ1-1; D unresolved. Germline loops: CDR1 SGHAT, CDR2 FQNNGV. The CDR3 is made up of 11 amino acids. Trimming cost V 5 bases and J 9 bases, with 10 bases left between them.

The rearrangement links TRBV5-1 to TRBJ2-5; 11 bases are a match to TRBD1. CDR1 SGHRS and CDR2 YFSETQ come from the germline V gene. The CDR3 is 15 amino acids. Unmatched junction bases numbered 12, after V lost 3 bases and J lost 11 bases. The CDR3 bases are TGCGCCAGCAGCTGGACAGGGGGCGGGTATGATGAGCAGTACTTC. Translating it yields CASSWTGGGYDEQYF.

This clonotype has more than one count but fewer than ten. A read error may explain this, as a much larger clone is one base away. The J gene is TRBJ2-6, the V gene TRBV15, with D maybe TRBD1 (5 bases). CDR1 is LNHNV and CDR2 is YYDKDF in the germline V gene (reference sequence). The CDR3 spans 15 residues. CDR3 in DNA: TGTGCCACCAGCAGTGCCGGGTCTGGGGCCAACGTCCGGACTTTC. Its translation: CATSSAGSGANVRTF.

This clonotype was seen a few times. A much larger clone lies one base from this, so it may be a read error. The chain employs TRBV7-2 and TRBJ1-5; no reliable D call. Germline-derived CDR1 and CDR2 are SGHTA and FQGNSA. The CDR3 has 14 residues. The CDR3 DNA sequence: TGTGCCGGCAGCCGAGGCCTATATGGGCAGCCCCAGCATTTT. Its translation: CAGSRGLYGQPQHF.